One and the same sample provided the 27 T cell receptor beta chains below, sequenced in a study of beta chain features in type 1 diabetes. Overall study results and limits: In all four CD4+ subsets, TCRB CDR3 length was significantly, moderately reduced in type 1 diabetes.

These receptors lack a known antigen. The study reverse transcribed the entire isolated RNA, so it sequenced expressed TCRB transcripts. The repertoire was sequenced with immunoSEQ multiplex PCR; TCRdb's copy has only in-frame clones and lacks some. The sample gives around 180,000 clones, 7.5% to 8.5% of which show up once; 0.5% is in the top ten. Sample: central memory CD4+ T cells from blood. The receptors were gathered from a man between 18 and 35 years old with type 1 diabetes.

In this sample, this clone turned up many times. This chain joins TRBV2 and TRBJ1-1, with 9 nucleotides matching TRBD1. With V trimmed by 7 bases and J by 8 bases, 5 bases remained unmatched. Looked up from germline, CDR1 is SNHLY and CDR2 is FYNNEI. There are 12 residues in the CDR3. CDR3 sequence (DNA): TGTGCCAGCACTGGGGACAGGGCCGAAGCTTTCTTT. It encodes CASTGDRAEAFF.

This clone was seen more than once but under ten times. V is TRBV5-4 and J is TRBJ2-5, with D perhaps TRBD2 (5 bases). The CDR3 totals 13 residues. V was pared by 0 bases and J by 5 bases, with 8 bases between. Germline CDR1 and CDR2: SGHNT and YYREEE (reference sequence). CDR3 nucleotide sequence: TGTGCCAGCAGCTTGGAAAGGGAGGAGACCCAGTACTTC. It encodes CASSLEREETQYF.

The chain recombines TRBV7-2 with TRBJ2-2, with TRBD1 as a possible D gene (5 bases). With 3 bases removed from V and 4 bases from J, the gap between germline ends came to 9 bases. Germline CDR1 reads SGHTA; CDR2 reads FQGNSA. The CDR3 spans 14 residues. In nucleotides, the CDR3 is TGTGCCAGCAGCTTCAACAGGCGCACCGGGGAGCTGTTTTTT. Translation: CASSFNRRTGELFF.

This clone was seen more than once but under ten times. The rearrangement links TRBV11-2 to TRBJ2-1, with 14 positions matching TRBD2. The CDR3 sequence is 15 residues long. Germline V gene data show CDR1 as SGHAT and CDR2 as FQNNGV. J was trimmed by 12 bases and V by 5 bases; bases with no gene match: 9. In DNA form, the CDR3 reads TGTGCCAGCAGCCGGAGGACTAGCGGGGGGTTTGTGCAGTTCTTC. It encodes CASSRRTSGGFVQFF.

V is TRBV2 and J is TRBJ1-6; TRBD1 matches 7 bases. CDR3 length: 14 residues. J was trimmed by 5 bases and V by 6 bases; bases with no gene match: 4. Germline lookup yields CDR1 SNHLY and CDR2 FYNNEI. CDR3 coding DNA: TGTGCCAGCAGCCTGACAGGGAATAATTCACCCCTCCACTTT. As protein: CASSLTGNNSPLHF.

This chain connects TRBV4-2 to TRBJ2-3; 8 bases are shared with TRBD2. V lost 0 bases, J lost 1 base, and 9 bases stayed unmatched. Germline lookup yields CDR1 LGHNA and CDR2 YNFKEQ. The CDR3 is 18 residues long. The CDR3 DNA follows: TGTGCCAGCAGCCAAGAAACGGTTACGGGAGGGGGCACAGATACGCAGTATTTT. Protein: CASSQETVTGGGTDTQYF.

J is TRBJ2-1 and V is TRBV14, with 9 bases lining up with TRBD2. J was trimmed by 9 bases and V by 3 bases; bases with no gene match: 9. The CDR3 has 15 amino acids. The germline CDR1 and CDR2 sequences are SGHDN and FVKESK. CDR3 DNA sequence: TGTGCCAGCAGCCAGCTAGCGGGGCCTACTGGTGAGCAGTTCTTC. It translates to CASSQLAGPTGEQFF.

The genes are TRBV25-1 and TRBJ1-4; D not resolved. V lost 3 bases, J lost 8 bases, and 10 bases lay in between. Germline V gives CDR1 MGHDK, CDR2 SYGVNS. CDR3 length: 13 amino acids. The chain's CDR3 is CASSDRVFEKLFF. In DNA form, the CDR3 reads TGTGCCAGCAGTGATCGGGTGTTCGAAAAACTGTTTTTT.

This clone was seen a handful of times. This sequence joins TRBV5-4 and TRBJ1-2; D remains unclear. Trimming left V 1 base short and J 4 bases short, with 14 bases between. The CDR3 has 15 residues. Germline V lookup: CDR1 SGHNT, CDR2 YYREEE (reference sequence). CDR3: CASSLLSREGYGYTF. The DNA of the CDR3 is TGTGCCAGCAGCTTGTTATCCCGGGAGGGCTATGGCTACACCTTC.

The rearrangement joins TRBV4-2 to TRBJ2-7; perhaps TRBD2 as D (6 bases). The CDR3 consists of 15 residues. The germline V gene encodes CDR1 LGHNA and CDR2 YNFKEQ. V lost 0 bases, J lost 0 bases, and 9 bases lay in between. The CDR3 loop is CASSQDHGSSYEQYF. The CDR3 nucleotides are TGTGCCAGCAGCCAAGATCACGGGAGCTCCTACGAGCAGTACTTC.

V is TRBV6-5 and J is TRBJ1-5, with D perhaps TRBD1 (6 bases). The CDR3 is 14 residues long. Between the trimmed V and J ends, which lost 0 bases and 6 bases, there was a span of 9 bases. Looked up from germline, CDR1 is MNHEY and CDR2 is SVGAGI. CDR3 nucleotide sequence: TGTGCCAGCAGTTACTCGAGCAGGGGTCAGCCCCAGCATTTT. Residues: CASSYSSRGQPQHF.

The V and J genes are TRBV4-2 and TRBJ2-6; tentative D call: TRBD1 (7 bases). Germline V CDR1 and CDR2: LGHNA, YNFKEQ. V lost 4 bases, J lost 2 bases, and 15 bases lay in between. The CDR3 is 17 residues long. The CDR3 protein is CASSPASGGPGANVLTF. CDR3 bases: TGTGCCAGCAGCCCCGCCTCAGGGGGGCCTGGGGCCAACGTCCTGACTTTC.

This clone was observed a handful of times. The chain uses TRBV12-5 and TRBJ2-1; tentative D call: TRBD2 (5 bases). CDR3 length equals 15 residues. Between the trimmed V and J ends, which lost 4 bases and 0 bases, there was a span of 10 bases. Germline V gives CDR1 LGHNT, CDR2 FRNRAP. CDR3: CASGSAGASYNEQFF. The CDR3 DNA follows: TGTGCTAGTGGTTCGGCGGGCGCCTCCTACAATGAGCAGTTCTTC.

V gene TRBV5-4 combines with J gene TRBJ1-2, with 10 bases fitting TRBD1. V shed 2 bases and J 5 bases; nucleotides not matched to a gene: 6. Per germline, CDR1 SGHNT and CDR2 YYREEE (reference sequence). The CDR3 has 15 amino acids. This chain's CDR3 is CASSLSRTGGYGYTF. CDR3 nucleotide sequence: TGTGCCAGCAGCTTATCACGGACAGGGGGTTATGGCTACACCTTC.

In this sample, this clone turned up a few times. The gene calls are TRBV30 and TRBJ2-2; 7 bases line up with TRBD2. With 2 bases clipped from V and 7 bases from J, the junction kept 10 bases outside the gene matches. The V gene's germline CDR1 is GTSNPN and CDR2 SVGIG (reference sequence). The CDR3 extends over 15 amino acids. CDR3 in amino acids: CAWSILGTTSGELFF. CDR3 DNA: TGTGCCTGGAGTATCCTCGGGACTACTAGCGGGGAGCTGTTTTTT.

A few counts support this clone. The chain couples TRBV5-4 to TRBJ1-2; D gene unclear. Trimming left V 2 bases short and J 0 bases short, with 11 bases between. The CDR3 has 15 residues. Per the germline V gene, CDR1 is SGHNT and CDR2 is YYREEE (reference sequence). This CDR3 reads CASSLPTGANYGYTF. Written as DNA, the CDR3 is TGTGCCAGCAGCTTACCGACGGGAGCTAACTATGGCTACACCTTC.

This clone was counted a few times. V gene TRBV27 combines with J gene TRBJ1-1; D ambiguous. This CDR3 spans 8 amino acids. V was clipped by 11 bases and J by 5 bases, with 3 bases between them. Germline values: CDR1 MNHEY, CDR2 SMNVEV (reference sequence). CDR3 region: CAQTEAFF. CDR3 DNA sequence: TGTGCCCAAACTGAAGCTTTCTTT.

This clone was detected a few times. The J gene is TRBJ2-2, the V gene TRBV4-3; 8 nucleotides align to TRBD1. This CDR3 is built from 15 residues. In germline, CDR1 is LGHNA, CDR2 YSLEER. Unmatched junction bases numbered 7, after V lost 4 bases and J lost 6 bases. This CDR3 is CASSLGLDRAGELFF. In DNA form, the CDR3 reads TGCGCCAGCAGCCTCGGCTTGGACAGGGCCGGGGAGCTGTTTTTT.

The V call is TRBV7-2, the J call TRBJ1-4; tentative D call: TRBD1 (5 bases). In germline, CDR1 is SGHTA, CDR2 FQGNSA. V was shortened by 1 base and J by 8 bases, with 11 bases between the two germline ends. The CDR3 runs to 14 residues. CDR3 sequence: CASSLVAGREKLFF. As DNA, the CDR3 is TGTGCCAGCAGCTTAGTGGCAGGGAGGGAAAAACTGTTTTTT.

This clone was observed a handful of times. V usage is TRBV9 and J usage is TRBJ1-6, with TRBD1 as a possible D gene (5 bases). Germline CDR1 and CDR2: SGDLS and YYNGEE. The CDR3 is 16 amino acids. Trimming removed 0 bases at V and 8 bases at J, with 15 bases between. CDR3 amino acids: CASSVEAGIGDSPLHF. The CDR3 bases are TGTGCCAGCAGCGTAGAAGCAGGGATAGGTGATTCACCCCTCCACTTT.

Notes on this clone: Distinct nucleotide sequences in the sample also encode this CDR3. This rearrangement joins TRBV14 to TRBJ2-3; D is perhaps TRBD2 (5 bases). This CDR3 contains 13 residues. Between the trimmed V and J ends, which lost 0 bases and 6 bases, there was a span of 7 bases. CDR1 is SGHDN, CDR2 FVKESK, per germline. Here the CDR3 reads CASSQERRDTQYF. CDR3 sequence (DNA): TGTGCCAGCAGCCAAGAACGGAGGGATACGCAGTATTTT.

CDR3 DNA: TGCGCCAGCAGCGTCTTCCTGGGGGCGGACGGGGAGCTGTTTTTT. As protein: CASSVFLGADGELFF. This sequence joins TRBV5-1 and TRBJ2-2; the D gene is possibly TRBD1 (6 bases). From germline, CDR1 is SGHRS and CDR2 YFSETQ. The V end was cut by 4 bases, the J end by 7 bases, with 17 bases between. CDR3 length: 15 amino acids.

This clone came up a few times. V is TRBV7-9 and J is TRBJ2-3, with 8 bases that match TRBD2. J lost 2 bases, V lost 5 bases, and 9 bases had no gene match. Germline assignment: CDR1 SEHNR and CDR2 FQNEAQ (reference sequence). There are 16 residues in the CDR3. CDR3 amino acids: CASSAWASGSTDTQYF. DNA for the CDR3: TGTGCCAGCAGCGCTTGGGCTAGCGGGTCCACAGATACGCAGTATTTT.

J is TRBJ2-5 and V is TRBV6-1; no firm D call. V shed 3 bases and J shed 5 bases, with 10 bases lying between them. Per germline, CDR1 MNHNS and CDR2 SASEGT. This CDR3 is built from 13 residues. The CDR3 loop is CASSESPVETQYF. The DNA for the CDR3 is TGTGCCAGCAGTGAGAGCCCGGTGGAGACCCAGTACTTC.

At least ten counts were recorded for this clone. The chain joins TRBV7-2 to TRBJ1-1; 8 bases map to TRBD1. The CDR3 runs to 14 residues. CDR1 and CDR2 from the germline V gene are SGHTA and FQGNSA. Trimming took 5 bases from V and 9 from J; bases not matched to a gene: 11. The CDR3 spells CASSPPGQGEKAFF. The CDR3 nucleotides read TGTGCCAGCAGCCCTCCCGGACAGGGTGAGAAAGCTTTCTTT.

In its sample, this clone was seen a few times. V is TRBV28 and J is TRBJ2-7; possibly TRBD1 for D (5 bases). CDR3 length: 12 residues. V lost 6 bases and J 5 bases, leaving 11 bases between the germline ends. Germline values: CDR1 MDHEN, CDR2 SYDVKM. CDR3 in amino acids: CASRPRVNEQYF. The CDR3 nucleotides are TGTGCCAGCAGACCCAGGGTTAACGAGCAGTACTTC.

CDR3 nucleotide sequence: TGTGCCAGTCAGGGGACCGGGGAGCTGTTTTTT. Translated: CASQGTGELFF. J is TRBJ2-2 and V is TRBV19; perhaps TRBD1 as D (6 bases). The germline gives CDR1 LNHDA, CDR2 SQIVND (reference sequence). V lost 8 bases and J lost 5, with 6 bases in between. The CDR3 spans 11 residues.